This is a list of T cell receptor beta chains from one sample in a study of blood T cells in healthy people across ages. TCRdb processed the 5' RACE reads anew with MiXCR; each CDR3 protein has one entry. The sample consists of approximately 800,000 distinct CDR3 sequences, roughly 26% of them appearing once. The same specimen was also included in a second study, on T cells of mothers and their children.

The source material was blood. These receptors were collected from a boy aged 10-17 years in good health. CDR3s include the opening cysteine and the closing phenylalanine or tryptophan. The D gene is left open where the match is weak. Clone size is given for some rows only: seen once, a few or many times, or a class if the clone is expanded.

len	v_gene	j_gene	abundance	d_gene	CDR3aa	CDR3nt
17	TRBV6-5	TRBJ2-7	few	-	CASSSRGAAQGHNEQYF	TGTGCCAGCAGTTCTCGCGGAGCGGCGCAGGGTCACAACGAGCAGTACTTC
16	TRBV27	TRBJ1-2	few	-	CASSPIRRRGAYGYTF	TGTGCCAGCAGTCCGATCCGTAGGAGAGGGGCTTATGGCTACACCTTC
14	TRBV28	TRBJ1-4	-	-	CASSRDRNNEKLFF	TGTGCCAGCAGTCGGGACCGCAATAATGAAAAACTGTTTTTT
15	TRBV28	TRBJ1-2	few	TRBD1	CASSSEDRANYGYTF	TGTGCCAGCAGTTCTGAGGACAGGGCTAACTATGGCTACACCTTC
13	TRBV18	TRBJ1-2	-	-	CASSPVWGDGYTF	TGTGCCAGCTCACCAGTATGGGGGGATGGCTACACCTTC
13	TRBV7-9	TRBJ1-2	-	-	CASSLGGPPGYTF	TGTGCCAGCAGCTTAGGTGGCCCTCCTGGCTACACCTTC
16	TRBV5-6	TRBJ2-1	few	-	CASSLATSRGYNEQFF	TGTGCCAGCAGCTTGGCGACTTCCCGGGGCTACAATGAGCAGTTCTTC
15	TRBV6-6	TRBJ1-1	few	TRBD1	CASSFHKQGTIEAFF	TGTGCCAGCAGTTTCCACAAACAGGGGACTATTGAAGCTTTCTTT
14	TRBV11-1	TRBJ2-4	once	-	CASSPAGIAHIQYF	TGTGCCAGCAGCCCCGCCGGGATAGCACACATTCAGTACTTC
16	TRBV12-3/TRBV12-4	TRBJ1-4	few	-	CASSLLGGATNEKLFF	TGTGCCAGCAGTTTATTAGGGGGAGCAACCAATGAAAAACTGTTTTTT
16	TRBV3-1	TRBJ2-7	few	TRBD2	CASSQGEPGGGYEQYF	TGTGCCAGCAGCCAAGGTGAACCGGGCGGGGGCTACGAGCAGTACTTC
14	TRBV12-3/TRBV12-4	TRBJ1-2	-	-	CASSRTRVSRGYTF	TGTGCCAGCAGTCGTACCAGGGTATCAAGGGGCTACACCTTC
15	TRBV2	TRBJ2-5	few	-	CASSRLYSIQETQYF	TGTGCCAGCAGTAGACTTTACTCCATTCAAGAGACCCAGTACTTC
13	TRBV20-1	TRBJ1-2	few	TRBD1	CSARDRVRDGYTF	TGCAGTGCCAGAGACAGGGTTAGAGATGGCTACACCTTC
15	TRBV6-1	TRBJ2-7	-	-	CASWEIQGQRYEQYF	TGTGCCAGTTGGGAAATCCAAGGTCAAAGGTACGAGCAGTACTTC
15	TRBV6-5	TRBJ2-5	-	TRBD1	CASRGDRVTGETQYF	TGTGCCAGCAGGGGGGACAGGGTAACAGGGGAGACCCAGTACTTC
16	TRBV9	TRBJ2-3	-	TRBD2	CASSVDNGGTTDTQYF	TGTGCCAGCAGCGTAGACAACGGGGGGACCACAGATACGCAGTATTTT
12	TRBV7-9	TRBJ1-2	-	TRBD1	CASSLGTAGYTF	TGTGCCAGCAGCTTGGGGACAGCGGGCTACACCTTC
15	TRBV20-1	TRBJ1-2	-	TRBD1	CSASLGQLTNYGYTF	TGCAGTGCTAGCTTGGGACAGCTTACTAACTATGGCTACACCTTC
17	TRBV10-3	TRBJ2-7	-	TRBD2	CAISEFETSGYGNEQYF	TGTGCCATCAGTGAGTTCGAGACTAGCGGGTACGGCAACGAGCAGTACTTC
13	TRBV2	TRBJ2-7	-	-	CASSDGTTYEQYF	TGTGCCAGCAGTGATGGGACAACCTACGAGCAGTACTTC
15	TRBV4-1	TRBJ2-1	few	-	CASRRTGSSYNEQFF	TGCGCCAGCAGACGAACAGGGAGCTCCTACAATGAGCAGTTCTTC
17	TRBV15	TRBJ2-2	-	-	CATSGGTEGPNTGELFF	TGTGCCACCAGCGGGGGCACCGAAGGCCCTAACACCGGGGAGCTGTTTTTT
15	TRBV5-1	TRBJ2-5	-	TRBD2	CASSLRLAREETQYF	TGCGCCAGCAGCCTCAGACTAGCTAGGGAAGAGACCCAGTACTTC
16	TRBV19	TRBJ1-5	-	-	CASSEAASAFNQPQHF	TGTGCCAGTAGTGAGGCGGCGTCAGCCTTCAATCAGCCCCAGCATTTT
15	TRBV6-6	TRBJ1-6	-	-	CASSYSRALGSPLHF	TGTGCCAGCAGTTACTCGAGGGCTTTGGGTTCACCCCTCCACTTT